A selection of T cell receptor beta chains follows, all from one sample in a study of identical twins. MiXCR, run by TCRdb on the 5' RACE reads, gives a single entry per CDR3 protein. The data show hundreds of thousands of distinct CDR3 sequences, approximately 6.8% seen once. The same sample was also studied in work on yellow fever vaccine responses in identical twins.

Sequenced sample: CD8+ T cells sorted from blood. These receptors all stem from a woman under 30 in good health. CDR3s include the opening cysteine and the closing phenylalanine or tryptophan. Fields, in order: clone size, V gene, D gene, J gene, CDR3 DNA, CDR3 protein. D genes are given only for firm matches. Clone size is shown for a subset of rows, as once, few, many or a class of expanded clone.

clone_size: few; v_call: TRBV6-1; d_call: -; j_call: TRBJ1-4; cdr3_nt: TGTGCCAGCAGTCCATTCTCGGGGGCTGGTGAAAAACTGTTTTTT; cdr3_aa: CASSPFSGAGEKLFF
clone_size: -; v_call: TRBV12-5; d_call: -; j_call: TRBJ2-5; cdr3_nt: TGTGCTAGTGGCCAAACGTTAGGGGCGGAGGACCAAGAGACCCAGTACTTC; cdr3_aa: CASGQTLGAEDQETQYF
clone_size: few; v_call: TRBV3-1; d_call: TRBD1; j_call: TRBJ1-2; cdr3_nt: TGTGCCAGCAGCCAGTGGGACAGTTCGGACTATGGCTACACCTTC; cdr3_aa: CASSQWDSSDYGYTF
clone_size: -; v_call: TRBV15; d_call: -; j_call: TRBJ2-7; cdr3_nt: TGTGCCACCAGCAGAGATCAGGACTCCTACGAGCAGTACTTC; cdr3_aa: CATSRDQDSYEQYF
clone_size: many; v_call: TRBV10-2; d_call: -; j_call: TRBJ1-2; cdr3_nt: TGCGCCAGCACCCCCACAGGACTCTATGGCTACACCTTC; cdr3_aa: CASTPTGLYGYTF
clone_size: many; v_call: TRBV7-9; d_call: -; j_call: TRBJ2-1; cdr3_nt: TGTGCCAGCAGCCACACGTGGGACAATGAGCAGTTCTTC; cdr3_aa: CASSHTWDNEQFF
clone_size: few; v_call: TRBV20-1; d_call: -; j_call: TRBJ1-5; cdr3_nt: TGCAGTGCTTCTAGGGGAGGCAATCAGCCCCAGCATTTT; cdr3_aa: CSASRGGNQPQHF
clone_size: -; v_call: TRBV9; d_call: -; j_call: TRBJ2-7; cdr3_nt: TGTGCCAGCAGCCTCCGGGACACCTCCTACGAGCAGTACTTC; cdr3_aa: CASSLRDTSYEQYF
clone_size: few; v_call: TRBV2; d_call: -; j_call: TRBJ1-5; cdr3_nt: TGTGCCAGCGAATCGGGTATTGGCAATCAGCCCCAGCATTTT; cdr3_aa: CASESGIGNQPQHF
clone_size: many; v_call: TRBV2; d_call: -; j_call: TRBJ2-5; cdr3_nt: TGTGCCAGCAGCCCTGTCGGGGTCCAAGAGACCCAGTACTTC; cdr3_aa: CASSPVGVQETQYF
clone_size: many; v_call: TRBV4-1; d_call: -; j_call: TRBJ2-5; cdr3_nt: TGCGCCAGCAGCCAAGATCCAGGAACGGATGAGACCCAGTACTTC; cdr3_aa: CASSQDPGTDETQYF
clone_size: few; v_call: TRBV28; d_call: -; j_call: TRBJ2-3; cdr3_nt: TGTGCCAGCAGTTCCCCGGGGGATACGCAGTATTTT; cdr3_aa: CASSSPGDTQYF
clone_size: few; v_call: TRBV7-3; d_call: -; j_call: TRBJ2-1; cdr3_nt: TGTGCCAGCAGCGCTCGAGGGGAATCCCTCATTGGCTACAATGAGCAGTTCTTC; cdr3_aa: CASSARGESLIGYNEQFF
clone_size: -; v_call: TRBV7-2; d_call: TRBD2; j_call: TRBJ2-1; cdr3_nt: TGTGCCAGCAGCCTAGGACTAGCGGGAGGCAGGGAGCAGTTCTTC; cdr3_aa: CASSLGLAGGREQFF
clone_size: few; v_call: TRBV24-1; d_call: -; j_call: TRBJ2-5; cdr3_nt: TGTGCCACCAGTGAATCCGGGGATTTAGAGACCCAGTACTTC; cdr3_aa: CATSESGDLETQYF
clone_size: many; v_call: TRBV4-2; d_call: -; j_call: TRBJ2-2; cdr3_nt: TGTGCCAGCAGCCAAGATTGGGGGTGGACCGGGGAGCTGTTTTTT; cdr3_aa: CASSQDWGWTGELFF
clone_size: few; v_call: TRBV15; d_call: -; j_call: TRBJ2-1; cdr3_nt: TGTGCCACCAGCAGAGAGAGCCTCGCAGTGACGAGCTCCTACAATGAGCAGTTCTTC; cdr3_aa: CATSRESLAVTSSYNEQFF
clone_size: few; v_call: TRBV19; d_call: -; j_call: TRBJ2-3; cdr3_nt: TGTGCCAGTAGTACGACTGATTCGGATACGCAGTATTTT; cdr3_aa: CASSTTDSDTQYF
clone_size: -; v_call: TRBV2; d_call: -; j_call: TRBJ2-1; cdr3_nt: TGTGCCAGCAGTGAGGGAGTCAGTGAGCAGTTCTTC; cdr3_aa: CASSEGVSEQFF
clone_size: many; v_call: TRBV29-1; d_call: TRBD1; j_call: TRBJ2-1; cdr3_nt: TGCAGCGTTGAAAGACAGGGGTCCTACAATGAGCAGTTCTTC; cdr3_aa: CSVERQGSYNEQFF
clone_size: many; v_call: TRBV7-9; d_call: -; j_call: TRBJ1-1; cdr3_nt: TGTGCCAGCACCCTAGGGGGGAACACTGAAGCTTTCTTT; cdr3_aa: CASTLGGNTEAFF
clone_size: -; v_call: TRBV7-3; d_call: TRBD2; j_call: TRBJ2-1; cdr3_nt: TGTGCCAGCAGCCCAGGACTAGCGGGCCCCTACAATGAGCAGTTCTTC; cdr3_aa: CASSPGLAGPYNEQFF
clone_size: -; v_call: TRBV6-1; d_call: TRBD2; j_call: TRBJ2-2; cdr3_nt: TGTGCCAGCAGGGGACTAGCGGGGGCTACGTACACCGGGGAGCTGTTTTTT; cdr3_aa: CASRGLAGATYTGELFF
clone_size: few; v_call: TRBV15; d_call: TRBD2; j_call: TRBJ2-3; cdr3_nt: TGTGCCACCAGCAGAGATCGGAGCGGGAGTTATACGCAGTATTTT; cdr3_aa: CATSRDRSGSYTQYF
clone_size: -; v_call: TRBV2; d_call: -; j_call: TRBJ1-4; cdr3_nt: TGTGCCAGCAGTGATGGCCACCGGATTATAGATGAAAAACTGTTTTTT; cdr3_aa: CASSDGHRIIDEKLFF
clone_size: -; v_call: TRBV7-9; d_call: TRBD2; j_call: TRBJ2-1; cdr3_nt: TGTGCCAGCAGCTCTATAGCGGGAGTAAACAATGAGCAGTTCTTC; cdr3_aa: CASSSIAGVNNEQFF
clone_size: many; v_call: TRBV6-2/TRBV6-3; d_call: -; j_call: TRBJ1-1; cdr3_nt: TGTGCCAGCAGTTACACTGAAGCTTTCTTT; cdr3_aa: CASSYTEAFF
clone_size: once; v_call: TRBV21-1; d_call: -; j_call: TRBJ2-5; cdr3_nt: TGTGCCAGCAGCAGCGGGGGCCCGACAGAGACCCAGTACTTC; cdr3_aa: CASSSGGPTETQYF
clone_size: few; v_call: TRBV12-3/TRBV12-4; d_call: -; j_call: TRBJ2-1; cdr3_nt: TGTGCCAGCAGCCTCAAAGGGACCTCCTACAATGAGCAGTTCTTC; cdr3_aa: CASSLKGTSYNEQFF
clone_size: -; v_call: TRBV4-1; d_call: -; j_call: TRBJ1-6; cdr3_nt: TGCGCCAGCAGCCAAGCCGCAGGACTGACGAGCTCCTATAATTCACCCCTCCACTTT; cdr3_aa: CASSQAAGLTSSYNSPLHF